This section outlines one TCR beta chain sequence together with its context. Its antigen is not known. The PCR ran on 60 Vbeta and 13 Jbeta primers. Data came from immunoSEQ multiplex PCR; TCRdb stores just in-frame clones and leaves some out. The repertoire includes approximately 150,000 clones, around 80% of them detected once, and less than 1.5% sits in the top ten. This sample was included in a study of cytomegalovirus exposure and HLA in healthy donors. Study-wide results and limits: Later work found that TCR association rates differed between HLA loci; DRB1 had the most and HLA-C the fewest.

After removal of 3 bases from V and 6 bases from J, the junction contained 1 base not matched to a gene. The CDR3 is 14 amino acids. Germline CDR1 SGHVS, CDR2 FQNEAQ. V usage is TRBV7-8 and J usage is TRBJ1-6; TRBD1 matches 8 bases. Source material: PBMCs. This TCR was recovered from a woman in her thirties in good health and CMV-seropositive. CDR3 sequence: CASSLGQVNSPLHF. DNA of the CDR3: TGTGCCAGCAGCTTGGGACAGGTTAATTCACCCCTCCACTTT.